Listed below are T cell receptor beta chains from one sample, sequenced in a study of shared clonotypes between healthy human individuals. Measured with immunoSEQ multiplex PCR; TCRdb has only the in-frame clones, and not every one. The sample carries 550,000 to 800,000 clones, 80% to 95% recorded once. The sample comprised memory CD8+ T cells from PBMCs. These receptor sequences come from a man younger than 35 in good health. Some clones in this sample may be carry-over from other donors' samples. Each CDR3 is given with its conserved first and last residue. The D gene is left open where the match is weak. Expanded clones get a size class; other rows say once, few or many, or leave the size out.

>TRBV29-1|NA|TRBJ1-2|TRBD1
TGCAGCGTTGCGGGACAGGGACCGGGTGGCTACACCTTC
CSVAGQGPGGYTF
>TRBV2|many|TRBJ1-3|NA
TGTGCCAGCAGAGACAGCACTTTCTCTGGAAACACCATATATTTT
CASRDSTFSGNTIYF
>TRBV5-6|NA|TRBJ2-7|NA
TGTGCCAGCAGCCTAGTAGAAAGTGCGGGCTACGAGCAGTACTTC
CASSLVESAGYEQYF
>TRBV21-1|NA|TRBJ1-3|NA
TGTGCCAGCAGCAAACTAGGGGCGACAGGGGATGGCGTTGGAAACACCATATATTTT
CASSKLGATGDGVGNTIYF
>TRBV28|NA|TRBJ2-6|NA
TGTGCCAGCAGTTCCGGACAGCTCACCTCTGGGGCCAACGTCCTGACTTTC
CASSSGQLTSGANVLTF
>TRBV7-9|NA|TRBJ2-1|NA
TGTGCCAGCAGTTTCGGGGGCAGCCCTCCCTACAATGAGCAGTTCTTC
CASSFGGSPPYNEQFF
>TRBV4-1|NA|TRBJ2-2|NA
TGCGCCAGCAGCCAAGGGATAAGAGGTCTCGGGGAGCTGTTTTTT
CASSQGIRGLGELFF
>TRBV9|few|TRBJ1-3|NA
TGTGCCAGCAGCCCCACCCGGGACACCATATATTTT
CASSPTRDTIYF
>TRBV11-2|NA|TRBJ2-5|TRBD2
TGTGCCAGCAGCTTCGACCGACTAGCGGGATTACAAGAGACCCAGTACTTC
CASSFDRLAGLQETQYF
>TRBV7-9|NA|TRBJ2-5|TRBD1
TGTGCCAGCAGCTTGGACCGGGACAGGTACCAAGAGACCCAGTACTTC
CASSLDRDRYQETQYF
>TRBV27|NA|TRBJ2-2|NA
TGTGCCAGCACCACCTTAGCTGATTTGAACACCGGGGAGCTGTTTTTT
CASTTLADLNTGELFF
>TRBV6-6|NA|TRBJ2-7|TRBD1
TGTGCCAGCACCCAGGGGGCCGTCCACGAGCAGTACTTC
CASTQGAVHEQYF
>TRBV11-3|NA|TRBJ2-7|TRBD1
TGTGCCAGCAGCTTGACAGGGGGCTACGAGCAGTACTTC
CASSLTGGYEQYF
>TRBV7-9|NA|TRBJ2-5|NA
TGTGCCAGCAGCTTAGGGGGTCTCGGGACCCAGTACTTC
CASSLGGLGTQYF
>TRBV7-9|few|TRBJ2-7|TRBD2
TGTGCCAGCAGCTTATTGGATAGCGGGAGTGACGAGCAGTACTTC
CASSLLDSGSDEQYF
>TRBV21-1|NA|TRBJ2-7|NA
TGTGCCAGCAGCACACGCAATTTAGGCGGGAGGGATCGCTACGAGCAGTACTTC
CASSTRNLGGRDRYEQYF
>TRBV2|NA|TRBJ2-7|NA
TGTGCCAGCACCCGAAGGTCCCTTTACGAGCAGTACTTC
CASTRRSLYEQYF